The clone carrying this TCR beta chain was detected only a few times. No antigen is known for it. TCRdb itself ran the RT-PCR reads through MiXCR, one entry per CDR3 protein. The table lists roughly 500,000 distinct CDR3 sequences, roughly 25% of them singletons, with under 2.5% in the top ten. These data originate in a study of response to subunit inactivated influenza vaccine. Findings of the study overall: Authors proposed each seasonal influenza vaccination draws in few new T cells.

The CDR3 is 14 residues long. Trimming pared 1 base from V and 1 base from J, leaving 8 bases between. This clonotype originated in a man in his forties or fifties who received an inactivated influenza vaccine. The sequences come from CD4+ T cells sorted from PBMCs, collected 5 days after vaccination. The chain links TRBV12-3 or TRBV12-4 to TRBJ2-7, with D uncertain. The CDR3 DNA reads TGTGCCAGCAGTTTAGGACACGCTTCCTACGAGCAGTACTTC. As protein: CASSLGHASYEQYF.